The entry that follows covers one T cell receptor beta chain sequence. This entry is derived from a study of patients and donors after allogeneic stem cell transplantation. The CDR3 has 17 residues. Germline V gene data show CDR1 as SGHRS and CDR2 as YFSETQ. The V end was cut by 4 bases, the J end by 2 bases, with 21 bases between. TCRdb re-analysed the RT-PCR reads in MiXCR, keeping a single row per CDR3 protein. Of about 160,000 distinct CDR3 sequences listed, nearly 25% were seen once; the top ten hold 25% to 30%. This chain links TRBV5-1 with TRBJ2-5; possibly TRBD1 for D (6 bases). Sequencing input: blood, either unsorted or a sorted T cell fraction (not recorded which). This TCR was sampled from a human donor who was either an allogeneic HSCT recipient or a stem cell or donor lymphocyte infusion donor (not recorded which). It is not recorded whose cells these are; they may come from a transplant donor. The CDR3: CASSRTDSRREQETQYF. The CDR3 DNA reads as TGCGCCAGCAGCCGGACAGACAGTAGACGCGAACAAGAGACCCAGTACTTC.